This T cell receptor beta chain was identified in a study of T cells in Graves' hyperthyroidism and ophthalmopathy. About the research overall: Peripheral blood was collected at initial diagnosis, before any treatment.

From RNA transcripts, TCR beta CDR3 regions were amplified. When the TCR CDR3 underwent first-round RT-PCR, the HTBI primer set was used. Each CDR3 protein gets one entry after TCRdb re-called the multiplex PCR reads with MiXCR. The sample has nearly 600,000 distinct CDR3 sequences; 13% to 15% are singletons. Criteria for exclusion of patients were uncontrolled infection, other autoimmune disease, pregnancy or lactation. Orbital computed tomography, thyroid ultrasound, serum thyroxine and TRAb, and clinical symptoms together informed the diagnoses. This clonotype was seen a few times. V trimming: 4 bases; J trimming: 4 bases; junction bases outside the gene matches: 11. This CDR3 has 16 residues. Germline-derived CDR1 and CDR2 are MDHEN and SYDVKM.

The sequenced sample was blood. This clonotype was sampled from a woman between 18 and 30 years old with Graves' ophthalmopathy. This chain links TRBV28 with TRBJ2-7, with 9 bases fitting TRBD2. CDR3 loop: CASSSSLAGSFYEQYF. CDR3 in DNA: TGTGCCAGCAGTTCGTCTCTAGCGGGATCTTTTTACGAGCAGTACTTC.